Listed below are T cell receptor beta chains from one sample, sequenced in a study of blood T cell repertoires in COVID-19. The data were produced by immunoSEQ multiplex PCR, yet TCRdb's version contains in-frame clones alone and is incomplete. This sample carries some 48,000 clones, roughly 87% of them seen once, and the ten largest clones take over 2.5%. Sequencing used peripheral blood. These receptors were taken from a man aged 50 to 60 with active COVID-19. The CDR3 runs from the conserved cysteine through the conserved F or W. The D gene is left open where the match is weak. Size values are once, few and many counts, or a class for expanded clones, and some rows have none.

abundance: once; j_gene: TRBJ1-5; d_gene: .; v_gene: TRBV28; CDR3nt: TGTGCCAGCAGAGGACTCCCCCAGTACAATCAGCCCCAGCATTTT; CDR3aa: CASRGLPQYNQPQHF
abundance: .; j_gene: TRBJ2-1; d_gene: TRBD2; v_gene: TRBV27; CDR3nt: TGTGCCACCTTCCGGGGGGGCCCCGTAAATGAGCAGTTCTTC; CDR3aa: CATFRGGPVNEQFF
abundance: .; j_gene: TRBJ1-2; d_gene: .; v_gene: TRBV27; CDR3nt: TGTGCCAGCAGTTTATCAACGGACAGCTTGAGTGGCTACACCTTC; CDR3aa: CASSLSTDSLSGYTF
abundance: .; j_gene: TRBJ2-1; d_gene: TRBD2; v_gene: TRBV2; CDR3nt: TGTGCCAGCAGGGGACTAGCGGCATACAATGAGCAGTTCTTC; CDR3aa: CASRGLAAYNEQFF
abundance: .; j_gene: TRBJ1-2; d_gene: TRBD1; v_gene: TRBV7-2; CDR3nt: TGTGCCAGCAGCTCGGACAGGGGAAGGTATGGCTACACCTTC; CDR3aa: CASSSDRGRYGYTF
abundance: .; j_gene: TRBJ1-6; d_gene: .; v_gene: TRBV5-1; CDR3nt: TGCGCCAGCAGCTACCGACCCCCTTCGGGTAATTCACCCCTCCACTTT; CDR3aa: CASSYRPPSGNSPLHF
abundance: .; j_gene: TRBJ2-2; d_gene: .; v_gene: TRBV7-7; CDR3nt: TGTGCTAGCAGCTTGGTACAGGGAACCGGGGAGCTGTTTTTT; CDR3aa: CASSLVQGTGELFF
abundance: .; j_gene: TRBJ2-5; d_gene: .; v_gene: TRBV10-3; CDR3nt: TGTGCCATCTCCCCCGGACAGAACCTCCAAGAGACCCAGTACTTC; CDR3aa: CAISPGQNLQETQYF
abundance: .; j_gene: TRBJ2-3; d_gene: .; v_gene: TRBV6-1; CDR3nt: TGTGCCAGCAGTGACCAGCGAGGCACAGATACGCAGTATTTT; CDR3aa: CASSDQRGTDTQYF
abundance: .; j_gene: TRBJ2-1; d_gene: TRBD1; v_gene: TRBV14; CDR3nt: TGTGCCAGCAGCCAGGGCAGGGGGCGAAGAAATGAGCAGTTCTTC; CDR3aa: CASSQGRGRRNEQFF
abundance: .; j_gene: TRBJ2-3; d_gene: TRBD2; v_gene: TRBV9; CDR3nt: TGTGCCAGCAGCGTAGAGGGAGGGAGGGCAGATACGCAGTATTTT; CDR3aa: CASSVEGGRADTQYF
abundance: few; j_gene: TRBJ2-3; d_gene: TRBD2; v_gene: TRBV6-6; CDR3nt: TGTGCCAGCAGTCCAGGACTAGGCTACTCTAGCACAGATACGCAGTATTTT; CDR3aa: CASSPGLGYSSTDTQYF
abundance: .; j_gene: TRBJ1-5; d_gene: .; v_gene: TRBV11-3; CDR3nt: TGTGCCAGCAGCTTAGGATTCGGTAATCAGCCCCAGCATTTT; CDR3aa: CASSLGFGNQPQHF
abundance: .; j_gene: TRBJ2-2; d_gene: TRBD2; v_gene: TRBV11-2; CDR3nt: TGTGCCAGCAGCTTAGTCGCGGGAGGGTGGACCGGGGAGCTGTTTTTT; CDR3aa: CASSLVAGGWTGELFF
abundance: .; j_gene: TRBJ1-2; d_gene: TRBD1; v_gene: TRBV6-5; CDR3nt: TGTGCCAGCAAAGGGACAGTCTATGGCTACACCTTC; CDR3aa: CASKGTVYGYTF
abundance: .; j_gene: TRBJ2-2; d_gene: TRBD2; v_gene: TRBV19; CDR3nt: TGTGCCAGCGATAGGACTAGCGGGGCGGCCGGGGAGCTGTTTTTT; CDR3aa: CASDRTSGAAGELFF
abundance: once; j_gene: TRBJ2-2; d_gene: .; v_gene: TRBV18; CDR3nt: TGTGCCAGCTCCTTAAGACAGTCGAACACCGGGGAGCTGTTTTTT; CDR3aa: CASSLRQSNTGELFF
abundance: once; j_gene: TRBJ1-5; d_gene: .; v_gene: TRBV6-2/TRBV6-3; CDR3nt: TGTGCCAGCAGTTACATATCGAGGTCACGGCAGCCCCAGCATTTT; CDR3aa: CASSYISRSRQPQHF
abundance: once; j_gene: TRBJ1-2; d_gene: .; v_gene: TRBV7-8; CDR3nt: TGTGCCAGCAGCCCCCCTGGGCTCTATGGCTACACCTTC; CDR3aa: CASSPPGLYGYTF
abundance: .; j_gene: TRBJ2-2; d_gene: .; v_gene: TRBV7-2; CDR3nt: TGTGCCAGCAGCTTAGGGAGGGGGCGCAGGGCCGGGGAGCTGTTTTTT; CDR3aa: CASSLGRGRRAGELFF
abundance: .; j_gene: TRBJ1-2; d_gene: .; v_gene: TRBV30; CDR3nt: TGTGCCTGGACGCCGGGGAGGGGAAACTATGGCTACACCTTC; CDR3aa: CAWTPGRGNYGYTF
abundance: few; j_gene: TRBJ2-3; d_gene: .; v_gene: TRBV7-9; CDR3nt: TGTGCCAGCAGCTACGCGGGACAGCCGACTAGCACAGATACGCAGTATTTT; CDR3aa: CASSYAGQPTSTDTQYF
abundance: .; j_gene: TRBJ2-3; d_gene: .; v_gene: TRBV4-3; CDR3nt: TGCGCCAGCAGCCAAGGGGCAGGGTCAGATACGCAGTATTTT; CDR3aa: CASSQGAGSDTQYF
abundance: once; j_gene: TRBJ2-3; d_gene: TRBD2; v_gene: TRBV5-6; CDR3nt: TGTGCCAGCAGCGCTCGGACTAGCGAGCGCACAGATACGCAGTATTTT; CDR3aa: CASSARTSERTDTQYF
abundance: .; j_gene: TRBJ1-5; d_gene: .; v_gene: TRBV30; CDR3nt: TGTGCCTGGAGTGTAACAGATAATCAGCCCCAGCATTTT; CDR3aa: CAWSVTDNQPQHF
abundance: .; j_gene: TRBJ2-7; d_gene: .; v_gene: TRBV20-1; CDR3nt: TGCAGTGCTACGCGTAGCTACGAGCAGTACTTC; CDR3aa: CSATRSYEQYF
abundance: once; j_gene: TRBJ1-2; d_gene: .; v_gene: TRBV19; CDR3nt: TGTGCCAGTAGTGCCATGAAATCAGGGCACTATGGCTACACCTTC; CDR3aa: CASSAMKSGHYGYTF
abundance: .; j_gene: TRBJ2-5; d_gene: TRBD2; v_gene: TRBV7-8; CDR3nt: TGTGCCAGCAGATCCGAGCGGGAGGGCCGGTCAGAGACCCAGTACTTC; CDR3aa: CASRSEREGRSETQYF
abundance: .; j_gene: TRBJ2-3; d_gene: TRBD2; v_gene: TRBV2; CDR3nt: TGTGCCAGCAGGCGGACTAGCGGGGGGATACACACAGATACGCAGTATTTT; CDR3aa: CASRRTSGGIHTDTQYF
abundance: .; j_gene: TRBJ1-1; d_gene: .; v_gene: TRBV5-1; CDR3nt: TGCGCCAGCGAGGGAGGGACTGAAGCTTTCTTT; CDR3aa: CASEGGTEAFF
abundance: few; j_gene: TRBJ2-7; d_gene: TRBD2; v_gene: TRBV19; CDR3nt: TGTGCCAGTAGTATACGGCAGGGCGGGAGCTACGAGCAGTACTTC; CDR3aa: CASSIRQGGSYEQYF
abundance: .; j_gene: TRBJ2-3; d_gene: TRBD2; v_gene: TRBV6-4; CDR3nt: TGTGCCAGCAGACCCACTAGCGGGAGGGCTGATACGCAGTATTTT; CDR3aa: CASRPTSGRADTQYF
abundance: .; j_gene: TRBJ2-5; d_gene: .; v_gene: TRBV9; CDR3nt: TGTGCCAGCAGCTTCCGACAGGACCAAGAGACCCAGTACTTC; CDR3aa: CASSFRQDQETQYF
abundance: .; j_gene: TRBJ2-1; d_gene: TRBD1; v_gene: TRBV5-4; CDR3nt: TGTGCCAGCAGCCGCGGACAGGGGCCCGCGGATGAGCAGTTCTTC; CDR3aa: CASSRGQGPADEQFF
abundance: .; j_gene: TRBJ2-5; d_gene: TRBD1; v_gene: TRBV7-9; CDR3nt: TGTGCCAGCATCTCCGGGACAGAGCAAGAGACCCAGTACTTC; CDR3aa: CASISGTEQETQYF